A single sample is the source of the 32 T cell receptor beta chains below, sequenced in a study of identical twins. TCRdb itself ran the 5' RACE reads through MiXCR, one entry per CDR3 protein. The sample carries over 550,000 distinct CDR3 sequences, 7% to 7.5% recorded once. A further study also used this sample, focusing on yellow fever vaccine responses in identical twins.

What was sequenced was PBMCs. The receptor set was obtained from a woman aged 18-30 years in good health.

This clonotype was detected a few times. The rearrangement links TRBV7-8 to TRBJ2-7; D possibly corresponds to TRBD2 (5 bases). The CDR3 length is 14 residues. The germline V and J ends were trimmed by 1 base and 6 bases, with 13 bases remaining between them. Per germline, CDR1 SGHVS and CDR2 FQNEAQ. CDR3: CASSLDGVRREQYF. In nucleotides, the CDR3 is TGTGCCAGCAGCTTAGACGGGGTACGGCGCGAGCAGTACTTC.

The chain links TRBV18 to TRBJ2-1; tentative D call: TRBD2 (6 bases). Trimming pared 0 bases from V and 8 bases from J, leaving 17 bases between. Per germline, CDR1 KGHSH and CDR2 LQKENI. The CDR3 contains 16 residues. CDR3: CASSPPDREGDYEQFF. CDR3 DNA: TGTGCCAGCTCACCACCAGATAGGGAAGGGGACTATGAGCAGTTCTTC. The variable domain in full, with the rest retrieved from reference TRBV18 and TRBJ2-1, is NAGVMQNPRHLVRRRGQEARLRCSPMKGHSHVYWYRQLPEEGLKFMVYLQKENIIDESGMPKERFSAEFPKEGPSILRIQQVVRGDSAAYFCASSPPDREGDYEQFFGPGTRLTVL.

On this clonotype: A much bigger clone sits one base away, suggesting this may be a read error. V gene TRBV7-2 combines with J gene TRBJ2-1; D unresolved. The CDR3 runs to 15 residues. CDR1 is SGHTA, CDR2 FQGNSA, per germline. The CDR3 protein is CASNPFPDSYNEHFF. CDR3 nucleotides: TGTGCCAGCAACCCCTTTCCGGATTCCTACAATGAGCATTTCTTC.

The V gene is TRBV27, the J gene TRBJ1-5, with D unresolved. With 6 bases removed from V and 7 bases from J, the gap between germline ends came to 16 bases. This CDR3 region has 14 residues. Germline V CDR1 and CDR2: MNHEY, SMNVEV (reference sequence). CDR3 in amino acids: CASSRGPINQPQHF. The CDR3 region has the DNA TGTGCCAGCAGCCGAGGGCCAATTAACCAGCCCCAGCATTTT.

V gene TRBV11-2 combines with J gene TRBJ1-4, with a possible D match to TRBD1 (5 bases). There are 15 residues in the CDR3. V was cut by 6 bases and J by 0 bases, with 11 bases left in between. Per the germline V gene, CDR1 is SGHAT and CDR2 is FQNNGV. The CDR3 region has the DNA TGTGCCAGCAGTCAACAGGTCGCAACTAATGAAAAACTGTTTTTT. Translation gives CASSQQVATNEKLFF. Full variable domain (rest looked up from reference TRBV11-2 and TRBJ1-4): EAGVAQSPRYKIIEKRQSVAFWCNPISGHATLYWYQQILGQGPKLLIQFQNNGVVDDSQLPKDRFSAERLKGVDSTLKIQPAKLEDSAVYLCASSQQVATNEKLFFGSGTQLSVL.

This clonotype was counted a few times. The chain carries TRBV20-1 and TRBJ2-5, with TRBD1 identical over 7 bases. The CDR3 runs 13 residues. J lost 5 bases, V lost 0 bases, and 3 bases had no gene match. Looked up from germline, CDR1 is DFQATT and CDR2 is SNEGSKA (reference sequence). CDR3 protein: CSARETGVETQYF. The CDR3 DNA follows: TGCAGTGCTAGAGAAACAGGGGTTGAGACCCAGTACTTC.

The chain uses TRBV18 and TRBJ2-1; TRBD2 aligns across 8 bases. Trimming removed 3 bases from V and 2 bases from J; junction bases left unmatched: 3. The CDR3 is 15 amino acids. Germline V gene lookup returns CDR1 KGHSH and CDR2 LQKENI. CDR3 bases: TGTGCCAGCTCACCCGGGACTAGTCCCTACAATGAGCAGTTCTTC. Translating gives CASSPGTSPYNEQFF.

This clonotype was found a few times. V usage is TRBV9 and J usage is TRBJ2-2; 9 bases align to TRBD1. The J segment lost 4 bases and the V segment lost 1 base, leaving 5 bases of the junction unmatched. The length of the CDR3 is 16 residues. Germline V gene sequence: CDR1 SGDLS, CDR2 YYNGEE. CDR3 nucleotide sequence: TGTGCCAGCAGCGTAATCGACAGGGGGTCCACCGGGGAGCTGTTTTTT. It translates to CASSVIDRGSTGELFF.

This clonotype was seen ten or more times. The rearrangement uses TRBV12-3 or TRBV12-4 and TRBJ2-1, with D unresolved. CDR3 length equals 12 residues. Trimming took 3 bases from V and 5 from J, leaving 5 bases between them. DNA of the CDR3: TGTGCCAGCAGTTTCCTCAACAATGAGCAGTTCTTC. This sequence encodes CASSFLNNEQFF.

This clonotype was recorded at least ten times. The gene calls are TRBV29-1 and TRBJ2-1; 16 nucleotides match TRBD2. CDR1 and CDR2 from the germline V gene are SQVTM and ANQGSEA. V shed 6 bases, J shed 4 bases, and the junction held 6 bases outside the gene matches. CDR3 length: 16 residues. The CDR3 protein is CSVPGTSGGGYNEQFF. The CDR3 coding sequence is TGCAGCGTCCCCGGGACTAGCGGGGGGGGATACAATGAGCAGTTCTTC.

This chain joins TRBV18 and TRBJ1-1, with D perhaps TRBD1 (6 bases). Trimming removed 5 bases at V and 3 bases at J, with 16 bases between. This CDR3 has 15 residues. CDR1 is KGHSH, CDR2 LQKENI, per germline. The CDR3 sequence is CASSVTGTLYTEAFF. As DNA, the CDR3 is TGTGCCAGCTCAGTCACAGGGACCTTGTACACTGAAGCTTTCTTT.

This clonotype was counted many times. In DNA form, the CDR3 reads TGTGCCAGCAGCACAAAACTAGCGGTGTACTACAATGAGCAGTTCTTC. Translation: CASSTKLAVYYNEQFF. The chain recombines TRBV3-1 with TRBJ2-1; 8 positions match TRBD2. Germline V gene lookup returns CDR1 LGHDT and CDR2 YNNKEL (reference sequence). This CDR3 has 16 amino acids. After removal of 5 bases from V and 3 bases from J, the junction contained 9 bases not matched to a gene.

The sample holds many counts of this clonotype. This chain connects TRBV5-1 to TRBJ2-4, with a possible D match to TRBD1 (8 bases). The germline V and J ends were trimmed by 4 bases and 5 bases, with 13 bases remaining between them. CDR3 length equals 14 residues. CDR1 and CDR2 from the germline V gene are SGHRS and YFSETQ. CDR3 amino acids: CASSLQGGENIQYF. The CDR3 region has the DNA TGCGCCAGCAGCCTACAGGGGGGGGAAAACATTCAGTACTTC.

This clonotype was seen a handful of times. The genes are TRBV12-3 or TRBV12-4 and TRBJ2-3, with 16 positions matching TRBD2. Trimming at V came to 0 bases and at J to 2 bases, leaving 14 bases not matched to a gene. The CDR3 spans 22 residues. The CDR3 here is CASSLALGTSGGAPTLTDTQYF. The CDR3 region has the DNA TGTGCCAGCAGTTTAGCCCTCGGGACTAGCGGGGGGGCCCCCACGCTCACAGATACGCAGTATTTT.

The genes are TRBV20-1 and TRBJ2-2; weak D call: TRBD1 (7 bases). Germline V lookup: CDR1 DFQATT, CDR2 SNEGSKA (reference sequence). Deletions cut 3 bases from V and 4 bases from J, with 12 bases between. The CDR3 totals 14 residues. CDR3 amino acids: CSASSGDSTGELFF. DNA for the CDR3: TGCAGTGCTAGTTCGGGGGACAGCACCGGGGAGCTGTTTTTT.

The table lists this clonotype with many counts. The chain couples TRBV6-2 or TRBV6-3 to TRBJ2-1, with 8 bases aligning to TRBD2. Unmatched junction bases numbered 8, after V lost 4 bases and J lost 6 bases. There are 15 residues in the CDR3. The germline V gene encodes CDR1 MNHEY and CDR2 SVGEGT. CDR3 in amino acids: CASSFGLAGFNEQFF. The CDR3 DNA is TGTGCCAGCAGTTTCGGCCTAGCGGGTTTCAATGAGCAGTTCTTC.

V is TRBV7-9 and J is TRBJ1-5; D is unresolved. The CDR3 has 16 amino acids. The V end was cut by 1 base, the J end by 2 bases, with 12 bases between. Germline V gene lookup returns CDR1 SEHNR and CDR2 FQNEAQ (reference sequence). Written as DNA, the CDR3 is TGTGCCAGCAGCTTAGATCGGGGTATGGGCAATCAGCCCCAGCATTTT. Residues: CASSLDRGMGNQPQHF.

The chain recombines TRBV20-1 with TRBJ2-1, with D perhaps matching TRBD2 (5 bases). V was clipped by 7 bases and J by 10 bases, with 11 bases between them. Germline loops: CDR1 DFQATT, CDR2 SNEGSKA (reference sequence). The CDR3 runs to 10 residues. The CDR3 region is CSVRRVEQFF. The CDR3 region has the DNA TGCAGTGTAAGGCGGGTAGAGCAGTTCTTC.

This clonotype was observed at least ten times. This chain links TRBV7-9 with TRBJ1-2, with TRBD1 as a possible D gene (6 bases). Germline CDR1 and CDR2: SEHNR and FQNEAQ (reference sequence). CDR3 length: 16 amino acids. V gave up 2 bases and J gave up 0 bases, with 13 bases separating them. The CDR3 loop is CASSLSGGAPNYGYTF. CDR3 nucleotides: TGTGCCAGCAGCTTATCGGGGGGCGCTCCTAACTATGGCTACACCTTC.

This chain connects TRBV3-1 to TRBJ1-2; 7 positions agree with TRBD1. The ends lost 5 bases at V and 5 bases at J; junction bases unmatched: 8. Germline CDR1 is LGHDT and CDR2 is YNNKEL (reference sequence). The CDR3 is made up of 14 amino acids. The CDR3, as DNA: TGTGCCAGCAGCATCCCCGGGACAGATTATGGCTACACCTTC. Its protein product is CASSIPGTDYGYTF.

The chain combines TRBV6-2 or TRBV6-3 with TRBJ2-2, with 9 bases that match TRBD1. Germline lookup yields CDR1 MNHEY and CDR2 SVGEGT. This CDR3 is built from 16 residues. With 2 bases clipped from V and 3 bases from J, the junction kept 4 bases outside the gene matches. In DNA, the CDR3 is TGTGCCAGCAGTTACCCCTGGACAGGGGACACCGGGGAGCTGTTTTTT. It specifies CASSYPWTGDTGELFF.

The CDR3 is CSAGKDSYEQYV. For the CDR3, the DNA is TGCAGTGCGGGCAAGGACAGTTACGAGCAGTACGTC. The chain employs TRBV20-1 and TRBJ2-7; perhaps TRBD1 as D (6 bases). This CDR3 has 12 residues. Looked up from germline, CDR1 is DFQATT and CDR2 is SNEGSKA (reference sequence). With 6 bases removed from V and 4 bases from J, the gap between germline ends came to 13 bases.

This clonotype occurred many times. This sequence joins TRBV7-9 and TRBJ2-2, with D possibly TRBD1 on 6 matching bases. Between the trimmed V and J ends, which lost 1 base and 1 base, there was a span of 7 bases. Germline assignment: CDR1 SEHNR and CDR2 FQNEAQ (reference sequence). This CDR3 region has 15 residues. CDR3 sequence (DNA): TGTGCCAGCAGCTTAGTGACAGGGAACACCGGGGAGCTGTTTTTT. Amino acid sequence: CASSLVTGNTGELFF. Supplemented by reference TRBV7-9 and TRBJ2-2, the full variable domain reads DTGVSQNPRHKITKRGQNVTFRCDPISEHNRLYWYRQTLGQGPEFLTYFQNEAQLEKSRLLSDRFSAERPKGSFSTLEIQRTEQGDSAMYLCASSLVTGNTGELFFGEGSRLTVL.

At least ten counts were recorded for this clonotype. V gene TRBV2 combines with J gene TRBJ2-3, with a possible D match to TRBD2 (5 bases). This CDR3 is built from 15 residues. The V gene's germline CDR1 is SNHLY and CDR2 FYNNEI. With 4 bases removed from V and 0 bases from J, the gap between germline ends came to 11 bases. This CDR3 is CASSGLAGSTDTQYF. DNA for the CDR3: TGTGCCAGCAGTGGGTTGGCGGGTAGCACAGATACGCAGTATTTT.

This clonotype occurred many times. The chain combines TRBV5-1 with TRBJ2-2; D is uncertain. The CDR3 has 14 amino acids. The germline gives CDR1 SGHRS, CDR2 YFSETQ. With 0 bases removed from V and 0 bases from J, the gap between germline ends came to 3 bases. This CDR3 reads CASSLEPNTGELFF. The CDR3 nucleotides are TGCGCCAGCAGCTTGGAACCGAACACCGGGGAGCTGTTTTTT.

This clonotype was counted at least ten times. The chain links TRBV12-3 or TRBV12-4 to TRBJ1-6; D is possibly TRBD1 (5 bases). There are 14 residues in the CDR3. Deletions cut 2 bases from V and 10 bases from J, with 12 bases between. The CDR3, as DNA: TGTGCCAGCAGTTTACGGGGCCGGGACTCACCCCTCCACTTT. Translation: CASSLRGRDSPLHF.

This sequence joins TRBV29-1 and TRBJ2-5, with D perhaps being TRBD1 or TRBD2 (5 bases each). This CDR3 comprises 14 residues. Trimming took 8 bases from V and 4 from J, leaving 20 bases between them. Germline lookup yields CDR1 SQVTM and CDR2 ANQGSEA. The CDR3 DNA reads as TGCAGCACGGTTGGGGGAGTAGGAGGAGAGACCCAGTACTTC. Its protein product is CSTVGGVGGETQYF.

This clonotype appeared a few times. Germline and junction disagree at one end, which may indicate a read error. The chain couples TRBV19 to TRBJ2-7, with D possibly being TRBD2 (6 bases). Germline CDR1 LNHDA, CDR2 SQIVND (reference sequence). The CDR3 is 14 amino acids. CDR3 coding DNA: TGTGCCAGTAGTGCCGGGACTTCGTTCTACAAGCAGTACTTC. It codes for CASSAGTSFYKQYF.

The table lists this clonotype with a few counts. The chain links TRBV24-1 to TRBJ1-2; D perhaps matches TRBD1 (5 bases). Trimming stripped 10 bases from V and 4 bases from J, with 12 bases between. This CDR3 region has 12 residues. Germline V CDR1 and CDR2: KGHDR, SFDVKD. The CDR3 protein is CATNQGSYGYTF. The CDR3 coding sequence is TGTGCCACAAATCAGGGAAGCTATGGCTACACCTTC.

The rearrangement uses TRBV15 and TRBJ2-1, with D possibly TRBD2 on 7 matching bases. This CDR3 spans 14 amino acids. From germline, CDR1 is LNHNV and CDR2 YYDKDF (reference sequence). Trimming shortened V by 8 bases and J by 12 bases, and 23 bases separated the two germline ends. Here the CDR3 DNA reads TGTGCCACCGATACGGGGGGCCCCTCGGGTAGGCAGTTCTTC. Residues: CATDTGGPSGRQFF.

This clonotype has ten or more counts. This chain links TRBV5-1 with TRBJ2-5; 7 bases are shared with TRBD1. V shed 4 bases, J shed 2 bases, and the junction held 2 bases outside the gene matches. This CDR3 spans 13 amino acids. Germline V gene data show CDR1 as SGHRS and CDR2 as YFSETQ. This CDR3 is CASSGTAQETQYF. The CDR3 DNA follows: TGCGCCAGCAGCGGGACAGCACAAGAGACCCAGTACTTC. The complete variable domain, with remaining parts taken from reference TRBV5-1 and TRBJ2-5, reads KAGVTQTPRYLIKTRGQQVTLSCSPISGHRSVSWYQQTPGQGLQFLFEYFSETQRNKGNFPGRFSGRQFSNSRSEMNVSTLELGDSALYLCASSGTAQETQYFGPGTRLLVL.

This chain links TRBV3-1 with TRBJ1-3, with a weak D call TRBD1 (6 bases). The ends were cut back, 4 bases at V and 0 bases at J, with 13 bases in the middle. The CDR3 has 16 residues. Looked up from germline, CDR1 is LGHDT and CDR2 is YNNKEL (reference sequence). CDR3 protein: CASSPGTPLSGNTIYF. The CDR3 region has the DNA TGTGCCAGCAGCCCAGGGACACCCCTCTCTGGAAACACCATATATTTT. The full variable domain, its missing parts supplied by reference TRBV3-1 and TRBJ1-3, is DTAVSQTPKYLVTQMGNDKSIKCEQNLGHDTMYWYKQDSKKFLKIMFSYNNKELIINETVPNRFSPKSPDKAHLNLHINSLELGDSAVYFCASSPGTPLSGNTIYFGEGSWLTVV.